Each of the 18 T cell receptor beta chains below was sequenced from the same sample in a study of response to subunit inactivated influenza vaccine. TCRdb itself ran the RT-PCR reads through MiXCR, one entry per CDR3 protein. The table records hundreds of thousands of distinct CDR3 sequences, around 8% of them present only once. Sequenced material: PBMCs from blood, taken less than 25 months after vaccination. These receptors all come from a man aged 50 to 69 who received an inactivated influenza vaccine.

This clonotype was recorded at least ten times. This chain connects TRBV6-5 to TRBJ1-2; D call uncertain. CDR3 length equals 15 residues. In germline, CDR1 is MNHEY, CDR2 SVGAGI. Deletions cut 4 bases from V and 4 bases from J, with 16 bases between. The CDR3 loop is CASSSSADRIYGYTF. The CDR3 DNA reads as TGTGCCAGCAGTTCCTCGGCGGACCGCATCTATGGCTACACCTTC.

The chain couples TRBV5-1 to TRBJ2-7, with D possibly being TRBD1 or TRBD2 (6 bases each). Trimming removed 4 bases from V and 3 bases from J, with 11 bases in between. Germline V gene lookup returns CDR1 SGHRS and CDR2 YFSETQ. The length of the CDR3 is 13 residues. DNA for the CDR3: TGCGCCAGCAGCGCGGGACACAGCTACGAGCAGTACTTC. Translation gives CASSAGHSYEQYF.

This clonotype was found many times. The rearrangement joins TRBV5-1 to TRBJ2-3; TRBD2 might be the D (5 bases). CDR3 length: 14 residues. Germline loops: CDR1 SGHRS, CDR2 YFSETQ. V lost 4 bases and J 2 bases, leaving 11 bases between the germline ends. CDR3 sequence: CASSIGRATDTQYF. In DNA, the CDR3 is TGCGCCAGCAGCATAGGGAGAGCCACAGATACGCAGTATTTT.

This clonotype showed up just a few times. This chain joins TRBV4-3 and TRBJ2-1; 11 bases agree with TRBD2. This CDR3 is 15 amino acids long. Germline CDR1 reads LGHNA; CDR2 reads YSLEER. V lost 5 bases and J lost 4; bases outside the gene matches: 4. In DNA, the CDR3 is TGCGCCAGCAGCACGACTAGCGGGATTTACAATGAGCAGTTCTTC. This sequence encodes CASSTTSGIYNEQFF.

This clonotype was observed a handful of times. The chain couples TRBV29-1 to TRBJ2-4; TRBD1 or TRBD2 may be the D gene (5 bases each). The CDR3 totals 12 residues. Between the trimmed V and J ends, which lost 3 bases and 2 bases, there was a span of 5 bases. Germline V gene lookup returns CDR1 SQVTM and CDR2 ANQGSEA. This CDR3 reads CSVEGPKNIQYF. The CDR3 DNA reads as TGCAGCGTTGAGGGACCCAAAAACATTCAGTACTTC.

In this sample, this clonotype turned up a few times. V usage is TRBV29-1 and J usage is TRBJ2-1; 7 positions agree with TRBD2. Germline V CDR1 and CDR2: SQVTM, ANQGSEA. The CDR3 extends over 14 amino acids. The V segment lost 4 bases and the J segment 6 bases; nucleotides outside the gene matches: 9. The CDR3, as DNA: TGCAGCGTTGGTCGGCGACTAGCATCCAATGAGCAGTTCTTC. It yields the protein CSVGRRLASNEQFF.

This clonotype was picked up many times. J is TRBJ2-1 and V is TRBV9; D uncertain. This CDR3 is 16 amino acids long. Germline values: CDR1 SGDLS, CDR2 YYNGEE. V lost 3 bases to trimming and J lost 5 bases, with 18 bases between them. This CDR3 is CASSAPTGVSNNEQFF. The CDR3 region has the DNA TGTGCCAGCAGCGCCCCCACTGGCGTCTCGAACAATGAGCAGTTCTTC.

Written as DNA, the CDR3 is TGCAGTGCTGGGACAGGATCTAGCGGCTACACCTTC. It translates to CSAGTGSSGYTF. This rearrangement joins TRBV20-1 to TRBJ1-2; 8 positions match TRBD1. The length of the CDR3 is 12 residues. After removal of 5 bases from V and 8 bases from J, the junction contained 7 bases not matched to a gene. The germline V gene encodes CDR1 DFQATT and CDR2 SNEGSKA (reference sequence).

This sequence joins TRBV7-9 and TRBJ1-5; 7 bases match TRBD1. The CDR3 has 14 residues. Unmatched junction bases numbered 9, after V lost 4 bases and J lost 9 bases. Germline V lookup: CDR1 SEHNR, CDR2 FQNEAQ (reference sequence). CDR3 in DNA: TGTGCCAGCAGCTCAGACAGGGACGAACGGCCCCAGCATTTT. It codes for CASSSDRDERPQHF.

This clonotype was seen ten or more times. One end of the junction fails to match germline, which may point to a read error. The rearrangement joins TRBV7-2 to TRBJ2-2; D remains unclear. The CDR3 has 14 residues. Germline V gene lookup returns CDR1 SGHTA and CDR2 FQGNSA. CDR3 loop: CASSLVPSAGELFF. CDR3 DNA sequence: TGTGCCAGCAGTTTAGTTCCCTCAGCCGGGGAGCTGTTTTTT.

This clonotype has a handful of counts. The rearrangement joins TRBV27 to TRBJ2-3, with unresolved D. The CDR3 totals 12 residues. V was shortened by 5 bases and J by 4 bases, with 7 bases between the two germline ends. Germline CDR1 reads MNHEY; CDR2 reads SMNVEV (reference sequence). The CDR3 reads CASSRTPDTQYF. In DNA, the CDR3 is TGTGCCAGCAGTAGAACCCCAGATACGCAGTATTTT.

This clonotype was counted a few times. Here the CDR3 DNA reads TGTGCCAGCAGCTTAGGGGCACCTTCCTACAATGAGCAGTTCTTC. Its protein product is CASSLGAPSYNEQFF. The gene calls are TRBV9 and TRBJ2-1, with D perhaps TRBD1 (5 bases). The germline CDR1 and CDR2 sequences are SGDLS and YYNGEE. Trimming pared 4 bases from V and 1 base from J, leaving 12 bases between. The CDR3 sequence is 15 residues long.

The chain uses TRBV29-1 and TRBJ1-2; D ambiguous. The CDR3 is made up of 13 amino acids. Germline CDR1 is SQVTM and CDR2 is ANQGSEA. The V gene lost 3 bases and the J gene lost 7 bases, with 15 bases spanning the gap. CDR3 bases: TGCAGCGTTGATTCACAGTCGAGGGCTGGCTACACCTTC. Protein sequence: CSVDSQSRAGYTF.

This clonotype was seen a few times. The V gene is TRBV6-2 or TRBV6-3, the J gene TRBJ2-1; 11 bases are a match to TRBD2. The CDR3 sequence is 16 residues long. The V gene end was trimmed by 6 bases and the J gene end by 8 bases; junction bases not matched to a gene: 12. Germline CDR1 reads MNHEY; CDR2 reads SVGEGT. The CDR3 DNA is TGTGCCAGCAGGACTATTAGCGGGAGGGCCATGGATGAGCAGTTCTTC. Its translation is CASRTISGRAMDEQFF.

The chain carries TRBV20-1 and TRBJ2-1, with TRBD2 matching 9 bases. CDR1 and CDR2 from the germline V gene are DFQATT and SNEGSKA (reference sequence). After removal of 6 bases from V and 4 bases from J, the junction contained 10 bases not matched to a gene. The CDR3 runs 15 residues. CDR3 loop: CSATKGGGGYNEQFF. As DNA, the CDR3 is TGCAGTGCCACAAAGGGCGGGGGGGGTTACAATGAGCAGTTCTTC.

The V gene is TRBV28, the J gene TRBJ2-1; D unclear. In germline, CDR1 is MDHEN, CDR2 SYDVKM. This CDR3 has 14 amino acids. V was pared by 6 bases and J by 8 bases, with 17 bases between. The CDR3 nucleotides are TGTGCCAGCAGGATTTGGTCCTCGGCGTATGAGCAGTTCTTC. It yields the protein CASRIWSSAYEQFF.

V gene TRBV5-1 combines with J gene TRBJ2-7; the D gene could be TRBD1 or TRBD2 (7 bases each). With 2 bases removed from V and 4 bases from J, the gap between germline ends came to 16 bases. The CDR3 spans 15 residues. Germline CDR1 SGHRS, CDR2 YFSETQ. CDR3 bases: TGCGCCAGCAGCTTAGCGGGGACAGAAATTTACGAGCAGTACTTC. Translating gives CASSLAGTEIYEQYF.

This clonotype has a handful of counts. The chain is built from TRBV4-1 and TRBJ2-5; D possibly corresponds to TRBD2 (6 bases). The germline gives CDR1 MGHRA, CDR2 YSYEKL. There are 15 residues in the CDR3. Trimming took 1 base from V and 3 from J, leaving 12 bases between them. The CDR3 loop is CASSQVAGPEETQYF. The CDR3 bases are TGCGCCAGCAGCCAAGTGGCGGGGCCCGAAGAGACCCAGTACTTC.